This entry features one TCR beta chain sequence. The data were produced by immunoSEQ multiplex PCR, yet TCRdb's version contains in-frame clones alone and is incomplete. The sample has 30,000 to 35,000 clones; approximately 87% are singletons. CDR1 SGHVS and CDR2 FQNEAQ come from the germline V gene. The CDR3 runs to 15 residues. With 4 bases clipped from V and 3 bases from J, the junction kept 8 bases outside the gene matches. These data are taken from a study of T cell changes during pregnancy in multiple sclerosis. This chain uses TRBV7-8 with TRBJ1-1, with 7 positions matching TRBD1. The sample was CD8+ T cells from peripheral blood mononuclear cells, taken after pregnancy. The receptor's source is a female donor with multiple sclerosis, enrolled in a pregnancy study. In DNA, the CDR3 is TGTGCCAGCAGCTATAGAGGGGGCTCGGACACTGAAGCTTTCTTT. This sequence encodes CASSYRGGSDTEAFF.